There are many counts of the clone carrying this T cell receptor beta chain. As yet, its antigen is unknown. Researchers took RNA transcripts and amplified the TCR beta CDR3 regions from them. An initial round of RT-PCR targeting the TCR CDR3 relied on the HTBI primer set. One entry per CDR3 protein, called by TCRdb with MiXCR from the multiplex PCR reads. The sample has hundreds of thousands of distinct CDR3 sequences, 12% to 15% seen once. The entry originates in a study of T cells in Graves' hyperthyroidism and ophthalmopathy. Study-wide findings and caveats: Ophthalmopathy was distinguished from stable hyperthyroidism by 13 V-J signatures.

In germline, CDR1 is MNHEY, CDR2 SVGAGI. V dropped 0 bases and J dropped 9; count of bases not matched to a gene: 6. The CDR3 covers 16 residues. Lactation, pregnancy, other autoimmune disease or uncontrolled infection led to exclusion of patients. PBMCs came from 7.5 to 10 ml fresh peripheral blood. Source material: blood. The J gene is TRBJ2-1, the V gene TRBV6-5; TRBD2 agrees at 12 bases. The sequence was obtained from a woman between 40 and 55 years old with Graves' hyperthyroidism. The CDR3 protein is CASSYSLGLAGGEQFF. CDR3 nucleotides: TGTGCCAGCAGTTACTCGTTGGGACTAGCGGGCGGTGAGCAGTTCTTC.